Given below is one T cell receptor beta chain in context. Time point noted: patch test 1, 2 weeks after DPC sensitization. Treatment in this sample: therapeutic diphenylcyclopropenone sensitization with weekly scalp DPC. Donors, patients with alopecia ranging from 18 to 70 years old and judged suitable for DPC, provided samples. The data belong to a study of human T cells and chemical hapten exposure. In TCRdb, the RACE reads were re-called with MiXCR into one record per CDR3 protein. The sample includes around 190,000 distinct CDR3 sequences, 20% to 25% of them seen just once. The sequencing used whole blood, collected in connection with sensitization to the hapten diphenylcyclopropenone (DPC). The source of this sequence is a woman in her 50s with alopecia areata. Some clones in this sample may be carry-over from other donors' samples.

The CDR3 DNA is TGTGCCAGCAGCTTAGGACTAGCGGGAGTCACTGAGCAGTTCTTC. This sequence encodes CASSLGLAGVTEQFF. This rearrangement joins TRBV7-6 to TRBJ2-1, with 12 bases lining up with TRBD2. This CDR3 has 15 amino acids. With 1 base clipped from V and 9 bases from J, the junction kept 4 bases outside the gene matches. Germline-derived CDR1 and CDR2 are SGHVS and FNYEAQ.